Below, one T cell receptor (beta chain) is given with its context. Its antigen is unknown. Per-base quality was not reported, and no clone a single base away is much larger than it. The data belong to a study of CD8 T cells in Susac syndrome (dated 2019 in TCRdb). Regarding the research as a whole: The study used repertoire sequencing to test whether antigen drove CD8+ T cell activation and differentiation in Susac syndrome. Clonality of the CD8+ T cell repertoire was compared between eleven to twelve healthy donors, about 14 Susac syndrome patients and 15 multiple sclerosis patients.

The study at large found these results: The TCR sequencing and HLA analysis was acknowledged to have included a relatively small number of individuals.

Peripheral blood CD8+ and CD4+ T cells from healthy donors, Susac syndrome patients and multiple sclerosis patients were profiled by high-throughput TCR beta sequencing. Healthy donors were included as age- and sex-matched controls. CD8+ TEMRA cells were enriched by FACS, while bulk CD8+ and CD4+ T cells were purified by magnetic negative isolation. Blood was collected in EDTA tubes and processed within 24 hours, with PBMCs isolated through density gradient centrifugation. PBMCs destined for TCR sequencing were cryopreserved in liquid nitrogen and later thawed in a 37 °C water bath. The sorted or isolated CD4+, CD8+ and CD8+ TEMRA cells reached a purity of at least 90%. RNA was extracted using the RNeasy kit, and roughly 0.5 to 1 microgram was reverse transcribed with random hexamers. The immunoSEQ multiplex PCR assay, which covers 54 Vbeta and 13 Jbeta segments, was used to amplify TCR beta CDR3 regions. To correct PCR amplification bias, a synthetic template baseline was used for both primer optimization and computational correction. The original pipeline was this. Reads were assigned to V, D and J genes according to IMGT and analyzed in immunoSEQ Analyzer, with only productive sequences retained. Clonality was computed as one minus Shannon entropy normalized by log2 of the number of productive unique sequences. Public and private clones were assessed among the 100 most prevalent clones of each patient and control. A clone was defined as Susac-specific if it was absent from the healthy and MS cohorts, from some 980 published viral clones and from other ImmuneACCESS disease sequences. The public sequencing data were trimmed at Q25 with fastp and processed into clonotypes with MiXCR by TCRdb, which kept only in-frame beta chains. Records with the same CDR3 protein are collapsed into one entry carrying the most frequent genes and DNA. The V and J calls were not made by the authors but by TCRdb's processing. For this sample there are 20,000 or so distinct CDR3 sequences; about 95% appear just once. Roughly 0.23% of the sample goes to the ten largest clones.

The receptor was isolated from a human donor in good health. The sample taken for sequencing was CD8+ T cells from PBMCs.

The CDR3 corresponds to CASSLGVTSVQETQYF. DNA sequence: TGTGCCAGCAGCTTAGGGGTGACTAGCGTACAAGAGACCCAGTACTTC. The V gene is TRBV11-2 and the J gene is TRBJ2-5; 8 middle bases align to TRBD2. From the cysteine up to the phenylalanine, the CDR3 has a length of 16 residues. The only DNA kept is the CDR3, 48 bases in frame from the first base. V is trimmed back by 1 base and J by 2 bases, and the junction contains 6 bases that no gene match accounts for. The CDR1 and CDR2 encoded by the germline V gene are SGHAT and FQNNGV.